The 18 T cell receptor beta chains below come from one sample, sequenced in a study of CD8 T cells in ankylosing spondylitis. A single record per CDR3 protein comes from TCRdb applying MiXCR to the 5' RACE reads. The data contain approximately 130,000 distinct CDR3 sequences, around 9% of them singletons. Sequenced material: blood, either unsorted or a sorted T cell fraction (not recorded which). These receptors originate from a male donor with ankylosing spondylitis or in good health (not recorded which).

This clonotype was counted only a few times. This chain links TRBV5-1 with TRBJ2-1; D not certain. CDR1 is SGHRS and CDR2 is YFSETQ in the germline V gene. Trimming stripped 0 bases from V and 1 base from J, with 8 bases between. This CDR3 spans 15 amino acids. Written as DNA, the CDR3 is TGCGCCAGCAGCTTGGCGCCCGTGTCCTACAATGAGCAGTTCTTC. This codes for CASSLAPVSYNEQFF.

This clonotype was seen at least ten times. J is TRBJ2-5 and V is TRBV5-1; perhaps TRBD2 as D (5 bases). This CDR3 spans 16 amino acids. V was clipped by 7 bases and J by 4 bases, with 23 bases between them. CDR1 is SGHRS and CDR2 is YFSETQ in the germline V gene. The CDR3 region is CASYPGLEGSVETQYF. CDR3 DNA sequence: TGCGCCAGCTATCCGGGCCTTGAGGGTTCGGTAGAGACCCAGTACTTC.

This clonotype was seen at least ten times. The chain combines TRBV14 with TRBJ2-7; D uncertain. The germline V and J ends were trimmed by 1 base and 1 base, with 2 bases remaining between them. Germline CDR1 and CDR2: SGHDN and FVKESK. The CDR3 contains 12 residues. The CDR3 sequence is CASSQVSYEQYF. For the CDR3, the DNA is TGTGCCAGCAGCCAAGTGTCCTACGAGCAGTACTTC.

This clonotype was counted many times. This sequence joins TRBV29-1 and TRBJ2-7, with D possibly being TRBD1 (5 bases). The V gene's germline CDR1 is SQVTM and CDR2 ANQGSEA. The CDR3 totals 11 residues. V was trimmed by 7 bases and J by 2 bases, leaving 9 bases between them. The CDR3 DNA follows: TGCAGCGCCGGACACCCCTACGAGCAGTACTTC. It encodes CSAGHPYEQYF.

The genes are TRBV7-2 and TRBJ2-7; 7 bases map to TRBD2. The CDR3 runs 15 residues. V shed 2 bases and J 7 bases; nucleotides not matched to a gene: 11. Germline V lookup: CDR1 SGHTA, CDR2 FQGNSA. CDR3 amino acids: CASSLSPGTNREQYF. The CDR3 region has the DNA TGTGCCAGCAGCTTAAGTCCTGGGACTAACCGGGAGCAGTACTTC.

This clonotype was found many times. The V gene is TRBV5-1, the J gene TRBJ2-7; D remains ambiguous. Trimming removed 3 bases at V and 2 bases at J, with 9 bases between. This CDR3 is built from 13 residues. Germline values: CDR1 SGHRS, CDR2 YFSETQ. The CDR3 nucleotides read TGCGCCAGCAGCTATGACAACGCCTACGAGCAGTACTTC. This encodes CASSYDNAYEQYF.

V usage is TRBV20-1 and J usage is TRBJ2-3; 10 positions agree with TRBD2. J gave up 6 bases and V 5 bases, and 11 bases lay outside the gene matches. Looked up from germline, CDR1 is DFQATT and CDR2 is SNEGSKA (reference sequence). The CDR3 spans 15 residues. Here the CDR3 reads CSAEYSGRLGDTQYF. CDR3 DNA: TGCAGTGCTGAGTATAGCGGGAGGCTGGGGGATACGCAGTATTTT.

A remark on this clonotype: A much larger clone lies one base from this, so it may be a read error. The V and J genes are TRBV29-1 and TRBJ2-7; 7 bases are shared with TRBD1. Germline CDR1 reads SQVTM; CDR2 reads ANQGSEA. The CDR3 length is 15 residues. The CDR3 here is CSVEDDRASTYGQYF. Written as DNA, the CDR3 is TGCAGCGTTGAAGATGACAGGGCGTCGACCTACGGGCAGTACTTC.

This clonotype was observed at least ten times. The chain recombines TRBV5-1 with TRBJ1-5; D remains unclear. This CDR3 spans 16 amino acids. The V and J ends lost 0 bases and 6 bases respectively, with 16 bases between them. CDR1 SGHRS and CDR2 YFSETQ come from the germline V gene. The CDR3 DNA reads as TGCGCCAGCAGCTTGGGTAGTTTTGGGTCCGGTCAGCCCCAGCATTTT. It codes for CASSLGSFGSGQPQHF.

The chain links TRBV6-1 to TRBJ2-2, with 7 nucleotides matching TRBD1. The CDR3 sequence is 13 residues long. Germline V CDR1 and CDR2: MNHNS, SASEGT. J lost 11 bases, V lost 5 bases, and 8 bases had no gene match. CDR3 sequence (DNA): TGTGCCAGCAGTACAAACAGGGGTAGAGAGCTGTTTTTT. This translates into CASSTNRGRELFF.

This clonotype came up a few times. At one end, the junction sequence differs from germline, possibly due to a read error. The rearrangement uses TRBV7-7 and TRBJ2-3; a weak D match, TRBD2 (6 bases). Germline CDR1 is SSHAT and CDR2 is FNYEAQ (reference sequence). The CDR3 has 15 residues. CDR3 protein: CASSAAGSGTDTQYF. The CDR3 DNA follows: TGTGCTAGCAGCGCCGCGGGATCGGGCACAGATACGCAGTATTTT.

This clonotype was seen only a few times. CDR3 loop: CASSFHTLAGGLDEQFF. CDR3 bases: TGTGCCAGCAGCTTCCACACGCTAGCGGGAGGGCTCGATGAGCAGTTCTTC. This rearrangement joins TRBV7-2 to TRBJ2-1; 12 bases align to TRBD2. Trimming cost V 3 bases and J 8 bases; bases outside gene matches: 11. CDR3 length: 17 residues. The V gene's germline CDR1 is SGHTA and CDR2 FQGNSA.

The V and J genes are TRBV12-3 or TRBV12-4 and TRBJ2-7; D unresolved. V shed 1 base and J shed 5 bases, with 9 bases lying between them. The CDR3 runs to 13 residues. The CDR3 nucleotides read TGTGCCAGCAGTTTAGTGGTTAACCACGAGCAGTACTTC. Its translation is CASSLVVNHEQYF.

This clonotype was counted ten times or more. The V gene is TRBV11-1, the J gene TRBJ2-7; tentatively, D is TRBD1 (6 bases). This CDR3 region has 16 residues. V lost 1 base and J 2 bases, leaving 15 bases between the germline ends. Germline CDR1 and CDR2: SGHAT and FQDESV (reference sequence). CDR3 amino acids: CASSLGSSGTTYEQYF. The DNA of the CDR3 is TGTGCCAGCAGCTTAGGATCTTCAGGGACAACCTACGAGCAGTACTTC.

A remark on this clonotype: At one end, the junction sequence differs from germline, possibly due to a read error. The chain couples TRBV4-1 to TRBJ2-3; D assignment may be TRBD1 or TRBD2 (6 bases each). This CDR3 spans 21 amino acids. Germline CDR1 MGHRA, CDR2 YSYEKL. DNA of the CDR3: TGCTCCAGCAGCCAACTTATTCCCCCCGGGGGACACTTGGGGCCCACAGATACGCAGTATTTT. Its translation: CSSSQLIPPGGHLGPTDTQYF.

There are many counts of this clonotype. J is TRBJ2-5 and V is TRBV13; D may match TRBD1 or TRBD2 (5 bases each). Germline loops: CDR1 PRHDT, CDR2 FYEKMQ (reference sequence). Trimming pared 8 bases from V and 5 bases from J, leaving 30 bases between. The CDR3 runs to 18 residues. The CDR3 here is CASPLRALPRPRGETQYF. In DNA form, the CDR3 reads TGTGCCAGCCCCTTAAGGGCCCTACCACGTCCGAGGGGTGAGACCCAGTACTTC. The full variable domain, rest sourced from reference TRBV13 and TRBJ2-5, is AAGVIQSPRHLIKEKRETATLKCYPIPRHDTVYWYQQGPGQDPQFLISFYEKMQSDKGSIPDRFSAQQFSDYHSELNMSSLELGDSALYFCASPLRALPRPRGETQYFGPGTRLLVL.

This clonotype came up many times. CDR3 protein: CSAKGPSDNLWDTQYF. Here the CDR3 DNA reads TGCAGTGCTAAGGGGCCTAGCGACAACCTCTGGGATACGCAGTATTTT. The V and J genes are TRBV20-1 and TRBJ2-3, with D possibly being TRBD2 (6 bases). Germline CDR1 reads DFQATT; CDR2 reads SNEGSKA (reference sequence). The V and J ends lost 4 bases and 6 bases respectively, with 23 bases between them. There are 16 residues in the CDR3.

This clonotype was recorded at least ten times. The J gene is TRBJ1-4, the V gene TRBV20-1; 7 bases align to TRBD1. CDR1 DFQATT and CDR2 SNEGSKA come from the germline V gene (reference sequence). The CDR3 has 11 residues. Unmatched junction bases numbered 4, after V lost 7 bases and J lost 8 bases. CDR3 DNA sequence: TGCAGTGTCCTCAGGGGGGAAAAACTGTTTTTT. Its protein product is CSVLRGEKLFF.